This T cell receptor beta chain came from a study of naive and memory T cell subsets listed by TCRdb under 2017. In the study overall: The study applied an open-source, UMI-based TCR alpha and beta sequencing pipeline to sorted naive and memory peripheral blood T cell subsets. Complete agreement was observed between the functional CMV T cell responses and the IgG serology results. RNA was DNase-treated and reverse transcribed with TCR constant-region primers, mostly using SuperScript III.

The CDR3 contains 13 residues, cysteine and phenylalanine counted. Here the CDR3 DNA is all that survives: 39 bases in frame from base 1. V is trimmed back by 8 bases and J by 2 bases, and the junction contains 5 bases that no gene match accounts for. Based on the germline V gene (reference sequence), the CDR1 and CDR2 sequences are SEHNR and FQNEAQ. From the second PCR step on, the TCR alpha and beta chain libraries were amplified in separate reactions. The CMV status of each donor was determined by measuring IFNgamma production from CD4+ T cells after fresh PBMCs had been stimulated overnight with CMV viral lysate. Using Miltenyi beads, CD4 T cells were first positively selected, and CD8 T cells were then positively selected from the CD4-negative fraction. After staining for CD3, CD4, CD8, CD45RA, CD27 and a live/dead dye, cells were sorted on a BD Aria II into four subsets based on CD45RA and CD27. Blood was obtained from three healthy volunteers, and the blood from each volunteer was fractionated into CD4 and CD8 T cells and subsequently into four differentiation subsets. About 130 ml of peripheral blood was collected from each donor, and PBMC were isolated from the blood using Ficoll-Paque PLUS density-gradient centrifugation. Sorted cells were lysed in RLT buffer, and RNA was extracted with a Qiagen RNeasy kit and stored at -80°C.

Note on this clonotype: Its specific antigen is unknown. No base quality information exists; no much larger clone differs at one position.

Library preparation used UMI-ligation and nested PCR. To cover both TRBC1 and TRBC2, the beta constant-region primer consisted of an equimolar mix of two oligonucleotides. The ligated cDNA went through four rounds of PCR with nested alpha and beta constant-region primers together with the SP2 primer. T4 RNA ligase 1 ligated a single-stranded oligonucleotide carrying the SP2 primer and a 12-nucleotide UMI to the cDNA 3' end. Incubation of the ligation reaction was carried out at 16 degrees C for about 19-24 hours. To avoid over-amplification, PCR2 was usually performed as a SYBR Green qPCR and halted once a predetermined threshold was reached. Apart from the first purification, every purification step used Agencourt AMPure XP magnetic beads. Library quantification was done by Qubit, followed by a TapeStation check on which the main peak was expected at around 650 bp. Pooled libraries were sequenced on an Illumina MiSeq with v2 2x251 paired-end kits, typically giving about 0.95-2.2 million reads per sample. Each sample library was pooled at 4 nM, and roughly 4.5-7% PhiX was included to improve cluster recognition. The authors' analysis ran thus. FASTQ reads processed by Demultiplexor were assigned V and J genes by Decombinator through tag matching that tolerated a single base-pair mismatch. UMIs were used by Collapsinator to correct both sequencing errors and frequency errors arising from PCR heterogeneity. TCRs were translated and CDR3s were extracted from the conserved cysteine to the FGXG phenylalanine by CDR3Translator, with non-productive sequences being flagged. Gini, Shannon entropy and inverse Simpson indices were calculated on repertoires subsampled to equal numbers of UMI-defined TCRs. Power-law fits to clonotype abundance distributions were performed by maximum likelihood within the linear range. On one naive CD8 sample, the pipeline and MIGEC gave similar UMI counts, unique TCR numbers and clonal distributions. In one analysis, naive TCRs also found in any memory subset of the same donor were removed from the naive repertoire. The repertoires were searched for some 7,300 CMV-associated CDR3 sequences that had been compiled from VDJdb and a published dataset. Clones were called with MiXCR by TCRdb after fastp trimmed the public reads at Q25, and only in-frame beta chains were retained. Each entry merges the rows of one CDR3 protein and shows their most common DNA and genes. The V and J calls reflect TCRdb's pipeline rather than the authors' work. A total of some 82,000 distinct CDR3 sequences appear in this sample, 11% of them only once. The biggest ten clones account for just over 0.13% of the sample.

The research as a whole found: Naive repertoires, especially CD8, contained a few larger clonotypes, possibly memory cells re-expressing CD45RA. No ground truth was available to validate the repertoire findings for the naive and memory subsets. Following error correction, more than 95% of naive TCR sequences occurred only once, which made naive abundance distributions much steeper than those of memory subsets. Gini index rose and Shannon and inverse Simpson diversity fell from naive through CM, EM and EMRA in both CD4 and CD8 cells. RNA-based TCR counts may be influenced by expression changes linked to T cell activation and differentiation. Clonotypes were defined as single alpha or beta chain sequences, not paired alpha/beta receptors. A power law was followed by TCR abundance, with an exponent that differed between naive and memory subsets but was consistent across the three individuals.

The receptor's source is a human donor in good health. The specimen sequenced was naive CD4+ T cells from blood. The label giving this sample's cell subset or site can be read as: naive T cells, CD45RA high CD27+. The rearrangement joined TRBV7-9 to TRBJ1-2, and 7 junction bases match TRBD1. The DNA reads TGTGCCAGCTTGGGGGACAGCAACTATGGCTACACCTTC. This gives the protein CASLGDSNYGYTF.